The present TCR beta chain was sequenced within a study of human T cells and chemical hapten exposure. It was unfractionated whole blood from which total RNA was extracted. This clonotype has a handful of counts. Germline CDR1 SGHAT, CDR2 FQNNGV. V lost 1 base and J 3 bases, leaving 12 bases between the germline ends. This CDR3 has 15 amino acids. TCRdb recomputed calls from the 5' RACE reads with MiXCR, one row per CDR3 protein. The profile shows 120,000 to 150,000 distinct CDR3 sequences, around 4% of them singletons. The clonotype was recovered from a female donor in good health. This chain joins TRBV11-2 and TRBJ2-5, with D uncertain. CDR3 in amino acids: CASSLGYSLKETQYF. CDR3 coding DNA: TGTGCCAGCAGCTTAGGTTATAGCCTAAAAGAGACCCAGTACTTC.